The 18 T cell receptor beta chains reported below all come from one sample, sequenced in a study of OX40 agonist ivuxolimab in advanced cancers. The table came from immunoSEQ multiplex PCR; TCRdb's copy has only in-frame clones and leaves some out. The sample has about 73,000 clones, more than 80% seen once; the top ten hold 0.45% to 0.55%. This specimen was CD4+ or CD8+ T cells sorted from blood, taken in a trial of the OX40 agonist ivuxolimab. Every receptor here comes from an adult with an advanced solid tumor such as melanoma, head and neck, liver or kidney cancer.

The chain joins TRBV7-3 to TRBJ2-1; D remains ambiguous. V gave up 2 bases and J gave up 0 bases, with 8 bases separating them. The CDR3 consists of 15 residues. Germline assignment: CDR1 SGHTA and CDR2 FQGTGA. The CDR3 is CASSLFESSYNEQFF. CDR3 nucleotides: TGTGCCAGCAGCTTATTCGAAAGCTCCTACAATGAGCAGTTCTTC.

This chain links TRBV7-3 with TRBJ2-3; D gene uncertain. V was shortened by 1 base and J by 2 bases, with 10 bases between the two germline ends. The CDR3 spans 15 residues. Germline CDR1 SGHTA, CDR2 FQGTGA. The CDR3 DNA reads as TGTGCCAGCAGCTTAAACGCAGGAAACACAGATACGCAGTATTTT. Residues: CASSLNAGNTDTQYF.

This CDR3 reads CASSILRGELFF. The CDR3 coding sequence is TGTGCCAGTAGTATCCTCAGGGGGGAGCTGTTTTTT. The rearrangement joins TRBV19 to TRBJ2-2; D ambiguous. The germline V gene has CDR1 LNHDA and CDR2 SQIVND (reference sequence). The CDR3 extends over 12 amino acids. Trimming took 3 bases from V and 8 from J, leaving 7 bases between them. The full variable domain, completed using reference TRBV19 and TRBJ2-2, is DGGITQSPKYLFRKEGQNVTLSCEQNLNHDAMYWYRQDPGQGLRLIYYSQIVNDFQKGDIAEGYSVSREKKESFPLTVTSAQKNPTAFYLCASSILRGELFFGEGSRLTVL.

The CDR3 DNA reads TGTGCCAGCAGCTTAAGTAGGGCGTCAGCCAAAAACATTCAGTACTTC. Translating it yields CASSLSRASAKNIQYF. V and J are TRBV7-2 and TRBJ2-4; D is undetermined. The germline V and J ends were trimmed by 2 bases and 0 bases, with 11 bases remaining between them. The CDR3 has 16 residues. Germline V gene lookup returns CDR1 SGHTA and CDR2 FQGNSA.

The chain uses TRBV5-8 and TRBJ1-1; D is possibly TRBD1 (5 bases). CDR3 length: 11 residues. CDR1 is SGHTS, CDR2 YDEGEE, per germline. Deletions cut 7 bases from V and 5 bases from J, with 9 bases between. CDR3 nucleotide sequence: TGTGCCAGCGGGGGACTGACTGAAGCTTTCTTT. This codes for CASGGLTEAFF.

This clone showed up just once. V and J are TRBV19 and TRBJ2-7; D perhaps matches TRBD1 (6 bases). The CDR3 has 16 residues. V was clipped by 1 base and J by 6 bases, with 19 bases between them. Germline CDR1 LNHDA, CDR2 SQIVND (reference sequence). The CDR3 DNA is TGTGCCAGTAGTATAGCCTCGACAGGTTTGAGTGGCGAGCAGTACTTC. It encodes CASSIASTGLSGEQYF.

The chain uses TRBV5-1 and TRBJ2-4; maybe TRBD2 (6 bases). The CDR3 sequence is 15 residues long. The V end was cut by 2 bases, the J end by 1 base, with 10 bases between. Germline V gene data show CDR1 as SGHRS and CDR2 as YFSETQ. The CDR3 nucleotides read TGCGCCAGCAGCTTAGGGGAGGCTGCCAAAAACATTCAGTACTTC. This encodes CASSLGEAAKNIQYF.

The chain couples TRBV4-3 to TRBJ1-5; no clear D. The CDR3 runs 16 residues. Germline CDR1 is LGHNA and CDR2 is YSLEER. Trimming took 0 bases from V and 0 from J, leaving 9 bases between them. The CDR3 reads CASSQDTGDSNQPQHF. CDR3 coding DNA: TGCGCCAGCAGCCAAGATACTGGGGATAGCAATCAGCCCCAGCATTTT.

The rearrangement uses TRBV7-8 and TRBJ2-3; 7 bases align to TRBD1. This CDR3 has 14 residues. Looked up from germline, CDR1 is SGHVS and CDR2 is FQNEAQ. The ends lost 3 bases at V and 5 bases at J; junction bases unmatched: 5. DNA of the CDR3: TGTGCCAGCAGCTTCCCACAGGGGCAAGATACGCAGTATTTT. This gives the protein CASSFPQGQDTQYF.

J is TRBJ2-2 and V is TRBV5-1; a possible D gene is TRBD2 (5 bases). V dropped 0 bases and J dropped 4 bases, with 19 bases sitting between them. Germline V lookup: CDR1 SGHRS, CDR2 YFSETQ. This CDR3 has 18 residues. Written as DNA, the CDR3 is TGCGCCAGCAGCTTGGCCGGTCGGCTAGCAGACCTCACCGGGGAGCTGTTTTTT. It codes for CASSLAGRLADLTGELFF. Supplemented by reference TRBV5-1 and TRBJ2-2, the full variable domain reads KAGVTQTPRYLIKTRGQQVTLSCSPISGHRSVSWYQQTPGQGLQFLFEYFSETQRNKGNFPGRFSGRQFSNSRSEMNVSTLELGDSALYLCASSLAGRLADLTGELFFGEGSRLTVL.

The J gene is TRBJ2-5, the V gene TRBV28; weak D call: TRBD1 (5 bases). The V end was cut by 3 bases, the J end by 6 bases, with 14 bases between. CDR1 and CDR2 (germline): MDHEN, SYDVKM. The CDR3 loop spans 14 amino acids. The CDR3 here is CASSFYRTPKTQYF. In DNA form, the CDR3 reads TGTGCCAGCAGTTTCTACAGGACCCCCAAGACCCAGTACTTC. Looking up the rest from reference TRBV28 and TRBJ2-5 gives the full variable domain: DVKVTQSSRYLVKRTGEKVFLECVQDMDHENMFWYRQDPGLGLRLIYFSYDVKMKEKGDIPEGYSVSREKKERFSLILESASTNQTSMYLCASSFYRTPKTQYFGPGTRLLVL.

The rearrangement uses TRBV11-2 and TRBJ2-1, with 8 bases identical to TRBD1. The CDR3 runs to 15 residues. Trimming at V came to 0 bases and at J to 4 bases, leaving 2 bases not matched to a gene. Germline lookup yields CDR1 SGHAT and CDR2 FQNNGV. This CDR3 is CASSLEGQVYNEQFF. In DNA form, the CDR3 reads TGTGCCAGCAGCTTAGAGGGACAGGTATACAATGAGCAGTTCTTC.

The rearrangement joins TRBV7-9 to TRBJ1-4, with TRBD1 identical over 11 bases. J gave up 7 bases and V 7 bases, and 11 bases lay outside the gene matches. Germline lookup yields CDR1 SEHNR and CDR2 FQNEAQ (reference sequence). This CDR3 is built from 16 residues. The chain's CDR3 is CASTAQGTGGGEKLFF. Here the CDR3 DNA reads TGTGCCAGCACCGCTCAGGGGACAGGGGGAGGTGAAAAACTGTTTTTT.

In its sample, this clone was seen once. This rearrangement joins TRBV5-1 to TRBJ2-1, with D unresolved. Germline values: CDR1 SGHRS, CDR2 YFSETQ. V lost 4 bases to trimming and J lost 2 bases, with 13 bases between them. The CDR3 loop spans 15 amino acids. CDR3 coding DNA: TGCGCCAGCAGCCCAGTAGCCTTAACCTACAATGAGCAGTTCTTC. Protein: CASSPVALTYNEQFF.

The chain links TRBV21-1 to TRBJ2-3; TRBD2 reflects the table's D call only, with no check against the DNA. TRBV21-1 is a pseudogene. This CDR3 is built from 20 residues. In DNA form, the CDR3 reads TGTGCCAGCAGCAAACAGGGGCCGGCTACTAGCGGAGTCCCCCCAGATACGCAGTATTTT. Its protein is CASSKQGPATSGVPPDTQYF.

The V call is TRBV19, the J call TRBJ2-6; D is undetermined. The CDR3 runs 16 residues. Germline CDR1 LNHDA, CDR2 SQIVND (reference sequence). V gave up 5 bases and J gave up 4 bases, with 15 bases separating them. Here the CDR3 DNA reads TGTGCCAGTAGTGCCATAGGGTTTCCCGGGGCCAACGTCCTGACTTTC. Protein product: CASSAIGFPGANVLTF.

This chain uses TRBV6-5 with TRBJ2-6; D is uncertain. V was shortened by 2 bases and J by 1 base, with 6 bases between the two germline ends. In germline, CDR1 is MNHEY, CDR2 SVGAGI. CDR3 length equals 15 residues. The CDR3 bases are TGTGCCAGCAGTTACGTTTATTCTGGGGCCAACGTCCTGACTTTC. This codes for CASSYVYSGANVLTF.

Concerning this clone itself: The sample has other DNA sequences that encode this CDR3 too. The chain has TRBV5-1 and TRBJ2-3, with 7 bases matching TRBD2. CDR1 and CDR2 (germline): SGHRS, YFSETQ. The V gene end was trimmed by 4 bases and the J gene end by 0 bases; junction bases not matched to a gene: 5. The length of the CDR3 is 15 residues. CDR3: CASSGLGGSTDTQYF. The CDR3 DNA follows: TGCGCCAGCAGCGGGTTGGGGGGGAGCACAGATACGCAGTATTTT.